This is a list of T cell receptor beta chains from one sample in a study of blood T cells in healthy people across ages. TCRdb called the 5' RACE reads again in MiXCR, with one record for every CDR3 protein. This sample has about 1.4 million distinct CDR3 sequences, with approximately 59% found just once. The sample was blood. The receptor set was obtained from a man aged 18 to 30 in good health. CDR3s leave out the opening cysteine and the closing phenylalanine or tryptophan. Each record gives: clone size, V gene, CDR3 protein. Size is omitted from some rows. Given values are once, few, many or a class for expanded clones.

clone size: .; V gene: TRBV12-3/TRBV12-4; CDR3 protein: ASSIDGYSGANVLT
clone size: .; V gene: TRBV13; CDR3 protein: ASSLSGRWSYEQY
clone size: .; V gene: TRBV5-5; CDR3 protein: ASSTGTGGLTYEQY
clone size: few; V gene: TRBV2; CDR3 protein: ASRLSGHTEAF
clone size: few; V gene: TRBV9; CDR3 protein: ASSAPFRKQY
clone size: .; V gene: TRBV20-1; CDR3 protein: SARPFGNLNSPLH
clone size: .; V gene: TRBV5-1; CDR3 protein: ASSPGGNLGTEAF
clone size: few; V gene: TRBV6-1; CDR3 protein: ASSPDRALGTQY
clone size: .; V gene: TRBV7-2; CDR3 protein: ASSSGSKNIQY
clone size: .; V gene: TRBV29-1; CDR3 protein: SVEDPGTGHYGYT
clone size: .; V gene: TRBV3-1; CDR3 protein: ASTLVGKQETQY
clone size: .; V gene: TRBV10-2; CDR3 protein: ASSGELAGNYEQY
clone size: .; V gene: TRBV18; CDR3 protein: ASSPGVLQLIRYGYT
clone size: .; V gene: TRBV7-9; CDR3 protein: ASSLTGVGAF
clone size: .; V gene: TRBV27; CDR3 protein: ASRGGGPSTSTDTQY
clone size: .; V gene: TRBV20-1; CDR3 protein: SARGPGQGVYEQY
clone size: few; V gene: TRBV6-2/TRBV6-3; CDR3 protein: ASSYLPGTGENIQY
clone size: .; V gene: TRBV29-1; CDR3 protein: SVRAAPYEQY
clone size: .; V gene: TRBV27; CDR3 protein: ASHPSGSPREQF
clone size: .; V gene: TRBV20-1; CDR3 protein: SARDEYERTSDYGYT
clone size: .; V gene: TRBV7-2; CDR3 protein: ASSYTRDRGGQPQH
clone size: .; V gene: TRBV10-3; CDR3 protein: AISESRQGTYNEQF
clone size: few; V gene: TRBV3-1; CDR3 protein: ASAVAAGGEQY
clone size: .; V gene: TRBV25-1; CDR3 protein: ASTGYTEAF
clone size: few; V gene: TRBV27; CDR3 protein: ASRHRNSGANVLT
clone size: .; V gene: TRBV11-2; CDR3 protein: ASSLGTGIIYNEQY
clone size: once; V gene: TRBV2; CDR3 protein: ASSSPREFYTDTQY
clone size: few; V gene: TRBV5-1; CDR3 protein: ASSLAGLAGGGRNEQF
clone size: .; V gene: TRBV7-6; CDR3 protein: ASRPLAGVRDTQY
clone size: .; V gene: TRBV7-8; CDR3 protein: ASSLGAGTGHTEAF
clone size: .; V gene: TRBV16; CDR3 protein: ASSSIPGLPLSQPSYEQY
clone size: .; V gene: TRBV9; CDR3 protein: ASSWLAGGVDEQY
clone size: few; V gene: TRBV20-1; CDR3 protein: SARDPQGRWGDEQY
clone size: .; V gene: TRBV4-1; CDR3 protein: ASSPRDGYSQETQY
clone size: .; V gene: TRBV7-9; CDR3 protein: ASSPARIQF
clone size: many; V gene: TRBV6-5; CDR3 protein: ASSYGVSGANVLT
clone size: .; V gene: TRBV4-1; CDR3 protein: ASSQGYSADQETQY